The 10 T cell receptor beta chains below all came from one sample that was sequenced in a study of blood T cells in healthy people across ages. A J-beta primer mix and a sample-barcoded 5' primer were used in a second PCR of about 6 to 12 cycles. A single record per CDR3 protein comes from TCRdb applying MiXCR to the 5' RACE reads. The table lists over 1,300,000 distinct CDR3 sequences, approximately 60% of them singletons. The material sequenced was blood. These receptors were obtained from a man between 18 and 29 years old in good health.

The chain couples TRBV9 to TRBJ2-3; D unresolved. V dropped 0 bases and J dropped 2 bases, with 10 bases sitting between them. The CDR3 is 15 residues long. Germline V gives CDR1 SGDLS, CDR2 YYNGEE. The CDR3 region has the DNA TGTGCCAGCAGCGTAGATTCAACTAACACAGATACGCAGTATTTT. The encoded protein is CASSVDSTNTDTQYF.

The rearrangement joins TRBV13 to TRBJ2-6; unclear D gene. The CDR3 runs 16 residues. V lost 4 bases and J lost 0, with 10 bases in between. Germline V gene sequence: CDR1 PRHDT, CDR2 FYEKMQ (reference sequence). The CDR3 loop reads CASSSKDGSGANVLTF. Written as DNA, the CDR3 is TGTGCCAGCAGCTCAAAAGATGGCTCTGGGGCCAACGTCCTGACTTTC.

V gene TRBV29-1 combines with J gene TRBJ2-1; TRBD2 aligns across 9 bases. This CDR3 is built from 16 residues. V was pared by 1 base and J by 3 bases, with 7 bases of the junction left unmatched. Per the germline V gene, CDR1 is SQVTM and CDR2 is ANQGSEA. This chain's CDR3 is CSVEVPPSGDYNEQFF. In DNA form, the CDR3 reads TGCAGCGTTGAAGTCCCGCCTAGCGGGGACTACAATGAGCAGTTCTTC.

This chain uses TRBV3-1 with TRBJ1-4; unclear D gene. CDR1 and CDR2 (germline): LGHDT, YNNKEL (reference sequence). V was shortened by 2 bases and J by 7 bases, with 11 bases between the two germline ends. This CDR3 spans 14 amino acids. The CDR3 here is CASSQQLTSEKLFF. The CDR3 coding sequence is TGTGCCAGCAGCCAACAATTAACGAGTGAAAAACTGTTTTTT.

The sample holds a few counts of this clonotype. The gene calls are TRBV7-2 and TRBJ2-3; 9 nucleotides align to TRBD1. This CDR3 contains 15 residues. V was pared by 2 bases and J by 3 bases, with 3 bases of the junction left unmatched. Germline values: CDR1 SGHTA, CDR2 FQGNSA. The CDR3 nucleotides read TGTGCCAGCAGCTTAATTGGACAGGGGACAGATACGCAGTATTTT. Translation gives CASSLIGQGTDTQYF.

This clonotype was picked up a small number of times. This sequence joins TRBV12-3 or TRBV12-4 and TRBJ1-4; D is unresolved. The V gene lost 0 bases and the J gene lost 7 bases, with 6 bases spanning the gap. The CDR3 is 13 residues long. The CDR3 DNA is TGTGCCAGCAGTTTAGCGCTATCTGAAAAACTGTTTTTT. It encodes CASSLALSEKLFF.

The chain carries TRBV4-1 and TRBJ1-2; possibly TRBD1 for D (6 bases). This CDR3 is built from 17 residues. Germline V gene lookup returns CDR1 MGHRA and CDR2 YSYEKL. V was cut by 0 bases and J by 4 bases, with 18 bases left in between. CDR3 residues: CASSQDRPDSRFYGYTF. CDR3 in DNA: TGCGCCAGCAGCCAAGATCGGCCGGACAGCAGATTCTATGGCTACACCTTC.

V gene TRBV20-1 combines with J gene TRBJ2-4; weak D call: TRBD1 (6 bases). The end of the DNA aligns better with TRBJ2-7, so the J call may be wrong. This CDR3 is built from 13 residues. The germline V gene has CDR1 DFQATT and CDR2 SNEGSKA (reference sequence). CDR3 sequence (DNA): TGCAGTGCTGCACAGGGAAAATCCTACGAGCAGTACTTC. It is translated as CSAAQGKSYEQYF.

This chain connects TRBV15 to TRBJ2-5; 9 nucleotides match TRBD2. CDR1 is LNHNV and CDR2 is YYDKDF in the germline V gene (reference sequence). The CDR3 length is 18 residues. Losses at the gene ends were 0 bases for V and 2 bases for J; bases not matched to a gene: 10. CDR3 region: CATSRDVGLAGSQETQYF. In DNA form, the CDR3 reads TGTGCCACCAGCAGAGACGTAGGTCTAGCGGGGAGTCAAGAGACCCAGTACTTC. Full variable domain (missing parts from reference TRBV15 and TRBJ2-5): DAMVIQNPRYQVTQFGKPVTLSCSQTLNHNVMYWYQQKSSQAPKLLFHYYDKDFNNEADTPDNFQSRRPNTSFCFLDIRSPGLGDTAMYLCATSRDVGLAGSQETQYFGPGTRLLVL.

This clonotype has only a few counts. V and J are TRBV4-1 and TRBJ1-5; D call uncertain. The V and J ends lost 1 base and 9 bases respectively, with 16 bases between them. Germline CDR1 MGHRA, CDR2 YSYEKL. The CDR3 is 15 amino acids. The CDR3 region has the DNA TGCGCCAGCAGCCAAGCCTTGGTGGCTCATTTGCCCCAGCATTTT. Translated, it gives CASSQALVAHLPQHF.